This TCR beta chain comes out of a study of spatial heterogeneity in lung cancer. CDR1 SEHNR and CDR2 FQNEAQ come from the germline V gene (reference sequence). CDR3 length equals 11 residues. On this clonotype: Its ends do not fully match the called genes, so a read error is possible.

The library protocol tagged each TCR cDNA with a unique molecular identifier. A single record per CDR3 protein comes from TCRdb applying MiXCR to the 5' RACE reads. The repertoire consists of nearly 50,000 distinct CDR3 sequences, with roughly 7.2% occurring once and the leading ten covering around an eighth. Noted time point: sample taken at primary tumor resection. Unsorted whole RNA of tumor, nontumor lung or frozen PBMC was sequenced. The gene calls are TRBV7-9 and TRBJ2-7; D gene uncertain. The sequencing used PBMCs, collected at surgery. The source of this sequence is a female donor with early-stage non-small cell lung cancer. CDR3 in amino acids: CATLESYGQYF. CDR3 in DNA: TGTGCCACATTGGAGTCCTACGGGCAGTACTTC. The variable domain in full, with the rest retrieved from reference TRBV7-9 and TRBJ2-7, is DTGVSQNPRHKITKRGQNVTFRCDPISEHNRLYWYRQTLGQGPEFLTYFQNEAQLEKSRLLSDRFSAERPKGSFSTLEIQRTEQGDSAMYLCATLESYGQYFGPGTRLTVT.